Here is one TCR beta chain with its context. One entry per CDR3 protein, called by TCRdb with MiXCR from the RT-PCR reads. The table shows 500,000 to 750,000 distinct CDR3 sequences, with 14% occurring only once. The data are from a study of response to subunit inactivated influenza vaccine. This CDR3 comprises 14 residues. Germline values: CDR1 SGHDT, CDR2 YYEEEE. Trimming removed 4 bases at V and 6 bases at J, with 14 bases between. The sample was PBMCs from blood, taken roughly 12 days after vaccination. The sequence was obtained from a man aged 50 or older who received an inactivated influenza vaccine. The chain uses TRBV5-6 and TRBJ1-5; a weak D match, TRBD1 (5 bases). The DNA of the CDR3 is TGTGCCAGCAGCCTAGGGACGGCGACTCAGCCCCAGCATTTT. Translated, it gives CASSLGTATQPQHF.